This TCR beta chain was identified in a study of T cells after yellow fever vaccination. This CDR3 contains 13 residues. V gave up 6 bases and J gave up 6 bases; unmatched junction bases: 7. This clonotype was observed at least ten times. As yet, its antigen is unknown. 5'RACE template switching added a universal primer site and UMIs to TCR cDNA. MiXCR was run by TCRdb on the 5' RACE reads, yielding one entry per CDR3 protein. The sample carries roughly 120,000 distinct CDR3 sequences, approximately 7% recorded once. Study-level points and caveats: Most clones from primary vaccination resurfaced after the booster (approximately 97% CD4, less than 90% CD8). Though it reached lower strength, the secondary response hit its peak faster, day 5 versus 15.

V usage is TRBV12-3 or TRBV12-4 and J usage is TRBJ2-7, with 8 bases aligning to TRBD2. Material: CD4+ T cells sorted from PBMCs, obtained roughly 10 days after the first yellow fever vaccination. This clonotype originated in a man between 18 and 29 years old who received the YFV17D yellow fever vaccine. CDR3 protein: CASSPSGGPEQYV. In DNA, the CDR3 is TGTGCCAGCAGCCCCAGCGGGGGCCCCGAGCAGTACGTC.